These T cell receptor beta chains were read from a single sample in a study of PD-L1 blockade in urothelial cancer. Measured with immunoSEQ multiplex PCR; TCRdb has only the in-frame clones, and not every one. The sample holds 60,000 to 80,000 clones, approximately 91% seen once. Material: PBMCs, obtained around atezolizumab (anti-PD-L1) treatment. The receptors originated from a man aged 55 to 70 with urothelial cancer. The CDR3 runs from the conserved cysteine through the conserved F or W. The order of the fields is V gene, clone size, D gene, J gene, CDR3 protein, CDR3 DNA. D genes are given only for firm matches. Clone size is not always given. Where it is, it says once, few, many or a class for expanded clones.

TRBV6-6	NA	TRBD2	TRBJ2-7	CASTKRGRPYEQYF	TGTGCCAGCACTAAGCGGGGGCGCCCCTACGAGCAGTACTTC
TRBV19	once	NA	TRBJ2-1	CASRGAQRNEQFF	TGTGCCAGTAGGGGAGCCCAGCGCAATGAGCAGTTCTTC
TRBV7-9	NA	NA	TRBJ2-3	CASSSQGYTDTQYF	TGTGCCAGCAGCTCCCAGGGTTACACAGATACGCAGTATTTT
TRBV28	NA	TRBD1	TRBJ2-7	CASSGVWTGASYEQYF	TGTGCCAGCAGTGGGGTGTGGACAGGCGCGTCCTACGAGCAGTACTTC
TRBV30	NA	NA	TRBJ2-7	CAWRSVRGSYYEQYF	TGTGCCTGGAGGTCGGTCCGAGGGAGCTACTACGAGCAGTACTTC
TRBV5-5	NA	NA	TRBJ2-7	CASSLDYPTSYEQYF	TGTGCCAGCAGCTTGGACTACCCGACGTCCTACGAGCAGTACTTC
TRBV30	NA	NA	TRBJ1-5	CAWSVSGPQHF	TGTGCCTGGAGTGTTTCAGGACCCCAGCATTTT
TRBV28	NA	NA	TRBJ2-1	CASSASFINEQFF	TGTGCCAGCAGTGCTAGTTTCATCAATGAGCAGTTCTTC
TRBV5-8	NA	NA	TRBJ2-2	CASSSDRPNTGELFF	TGTGCCAGCAGCTCGGACAGACCGAACACCGGGGAGCTGTTTTTT
TRBV5-8	NA	TRBD1	TRBJ2-5	CASSLGTGGQETQYF	TGTGCCAGCAGCTTGGGGACAGGGGGCCAAGAGACCCAGTACTTC
TRBV5-1	NA	TRBD2	TRBJ2-3	CASSLAQGGGTDTQYF	TGCGCCAGCAGCTTGGCCCAGGGAGGGGGCACAGATACGCAGTATTTT
TRBV5-1	NA	NA	TRBJ2-6	CASTRQASGANVLTF	TGCGCCAGCACCCGACAGGCCTCTGGGGCCAACGTCCTGACTTTC
TRBV28	NA	TRBD1	TRBJ2-4	CASSLVWGQSNIQYF	TGTGCCAGCAGTTTGGTGTGGGGACAGTCCAACATTCAGTACTTC
TRBV7-2	NA	NA	TRBJ2-1	CASRGGLAASLNNEQFF	TGTGCCAGCAGAGGTGGGTTAGCAGCAAGCCTTAACAATGAGCAGTTCTTC
TRBV11-2	NA	TRBD1	TRBJ1-2	CASSLVRTGTYGYTF	TGTGCCAGCAGCTTAGTCCGGACAGGCACCTATGGCTACACCTTC
TRBV2	NA	NA	TRBJ2-7	CASREGSSYEQYF	TGTGCCAGCAGGGAAGGGAGCTCCTACGAGCAGTACTTC
TRBV6-4	NA	NA	TRBJ2-7	CASSDQAGSYEQYF	TGTGCCAGCAGTGACCAAGCGGGCTCCTACGAGCAGTACTTC
TRBV2	NA	TRBD2	TRBJ2-7	CASSSPGGGLDAEQYF	TGTGCCAGCAGCAGCCCCGGGGGGGGCCTTGATGCCGAGCAGTACTTC
TRBV9	NA	TRBD2	TRBJ2-3	CASSAYSGGAIDTQYF	TGTGCCAGCAGCGCTTATAGCGGGGGGGCCATAGATACGCAGTATTTT
TRBV27	NA	NA	TRBJ1-1	CASSFQSLNTEAFF	TGTGCCAGCAGTTTTCAGTCCTTAAACACTGAAGCTTTCTTT
TRBV6-5	NA	NA	TRBJ2-7	CASSYAGYEQYF	TGTGCCAGCAGTTACGCGGGCTACGAGCAGTACTTC
TRBV30	NA	NA	TRBJ2-5	CAWTGGETQYF	TGTGCCTGGACAGGCGGGGAGACCCAGTACTTC
TRBV6-5	NA	TRBD1	TRBJ2-7	CASSRGGRSIYEQYF	TGTGCCAGCAGCAGAGGGGGCCGTTCGATCTACGAGCAGTACTTC
TRBV9	NA	NA	TRBJ1-6	CASSGPQSGSSPLHF	TGTGCCAGCAGCGGTCCACAATCAGGAAGTTCACCCCTCCACTTT
TRBV18	NA	NA	TRBJ1-4	CASSSASGAIREKLFF	TGTGCCAGCTCATCGGCATCAGGGGCGATTCGTGAAAAACTGTTTTTT
TRBV5-1	NA	TRBD1	TRBJ2-7	CASSLGDREMMEQYF	TGCGCCAGCAGCCTGGGGGACAGGGAGATGATGGAGCAGTACTTC
TRBV5-1	NA	TRBD1	TRBJ2-5	CASSPRQGQARTQYF	TGCGCCAGCAGCCCGAGACAGGGTCAGGCGCGGACCCAGTACTTC
TRBV18	once	TRBD1	TRBJ1-5	CASSPGTGNQPQHF	TGTGCCAGCTCACCAGGGACAGGGAATCAGCCCCAGCATTTT
TRBV6-1	NA	TRBD2	TRBJ2-3	CASSSWTSGEDTQYF	TGTGCCAGCAGCTCCTGGACTAGCGGGGAGGATACGCAGTATTTT
TRBV28	NA	NA	TRBJ2-1	CASSPQGSVRYRIF	TGTGCCAGCAGTCCTCAGGGTTCGGTAAGGTATAGGATCTTC
TRBV25-1	NA	NA	TRBJ1-2	CASSGGTGLWYGYTF	TGTGCCAGCAGTGGGGGAACAGGGCTATGGTATGGCTACACCTTC
TRBV11-1	NA	NA	TRBJ1-1	CASSSNAGAPGNTEAFF	TGTGCCAGCAGCTCAAATGCGGGGGCGCCGGGGAACACTGAAGCTTTCTTT
TRBV6-6	NA	TRBD1	TRBJ1-5	CASSPDRAPNQPQHF	TGTGCCAGCAGCCCGGACAGGGCCCCCAATCAGCCCCAGCATTTT
TRBV2	few	NA	TRBJ2-2	CASRYRDTYTGELFF	TGTGCCAGCAGATACCGGGACACCTACACCGGGGAGCTGTTTTTT
TRBV14	once	TRBD2	TRBJ2-2	CASSQEVGLVSTGELFF	TGTGCCAGCAGCCAAGAGGTGGGACTAGTGAGCACCGGGGAGCTGTTTTTT
TRBV6-6	NA	TRBD2	TRBJ2-7	CASRAMGGGQGYF	TGTGCCAGCAGGGCTATGGGGGGAGGGCAGGGATACTTC
TRBV5-1	NA	TRBD1	TRBJ1-2	CASSLTGENYGYTF	TGCGCCAGCAGCTTGACAGGGGAAAACTATGGCTACACCTTC
TRBV19	NA	NA	TRBJ1-5	CASSMGGRRGNQPQHF	TGTGCCAGTAGTATGGGGGGAAGGAGGGGCAATCAGCCCCAGCATTTT
TRBV11-3	NA	NA	TRBJ2-1	CASSRRGSMGHEQFF	TGTGCCAGCAGCCGGAGGGGTTCAATGGGACATGAGCAGTTCTTC
TRBV7-9	few	NA	TRBJ2-7	CASSYGQSEQYF	TGTGCCAGCAGCTACGGACAGTCCGAGCAGTACTTC
TRBV5-8	NA	NA	TRBJ2-6	CASSARYSGANVLTF	TGTGCCAGCAGCGCGAGGTACTCTGGGGCCAACGTCCTGACTTTC
TRBV2	few	NA	TRBJ1-1	CASRREEAPNTEAFF	TGTGCCAGCCGACGGGAGGAGGCACCGAACACTGAAGCTTTCTTT
TRBV19	NA	NA	TRBJ2-5	CASSNQGPPETQYF	TGTGCCAGTAGTAATCAGGGTCCCCCAGAGACCCAGTACTTC
TRBV7-8	NA	NA	TRBJ1-1	CASSPRRDRRTEAFF	TGTGCCAGCAGCCCCCGCCGTGACAGGCGCACTGAAGCTTTCTTT
TRBV6-1	NA	NA	TRBJ1-2	CASSSRTQADGYTF	TGTGCCAGCAGTAGCCGGACACAGGCCGATGGCTACACCTTC
TRBV7-6	NA	TRBD1	TRBJ1-4	CASSLGGGGVEKLFF	TGTGCCAGCAGCTTAGGAGGAGGGGGCGTTGAAAAACTGTTTTTT
TRBV7-8	NA	TRBD2	TRBJ2-1	CASSLTRTSGRWHEQFF	TGTGCCAGCAGCTTAACCAGGACTAGCGGGAGGTGGCATGAGCAGTTCTTC
TRBV6-1	NA	NA	TRBJ2-5	CASTQFRQREETQYF	TGTGCCAGCACCCAGTTTAGACAGAGAGAAGAGACCCAGTACTTC
TRBV4-1	NA	TRBD2	TRBJ2-7	CASSHSGRAGGEQYF	TGCGCCAGCAGTCATAGCGGGAGGGCCGGGGGCGAGCAGTACTTC
TRBV6-1	NA	TRBD1	TRBJ1-1	CATRRGLDTEAFF	TGTGCCACCAGGAGGGGGCTGGACACTGAAGCTTTCTTT
TRBV6-5	NA	TRBD1	TRBJ1-5	CASRPDRGNQPQHF	TGTGCCAGCAGGCCTGACAGGGGCAATCAGCCCCAGCATTTT
TRBV11-2	once	NA	TRBJ2-1	CASTSYNEQFF	TGTGCCAGCACTTCCTACAATGAGCAGTTCTTC
TRBV19	NA	NA	TRBJ1-2	CAIRGFHPGGYTF	TGTGCCATCCGAGGGTTCCATCCAGGAGGCTACACCTTC
TRBV28	NA	NA	TRBJ1-5	CASSLTRSNQPQHF	TGTGCCAGCAGTTTGACAAGGAGCAATCAGCCCCAGCATTTT
TRBV9	NA	NA	TRBJ1-2	CASSGVGGYTF	TGTGCCAGCAGCGGCGTGGGCGGCTACACCTTC